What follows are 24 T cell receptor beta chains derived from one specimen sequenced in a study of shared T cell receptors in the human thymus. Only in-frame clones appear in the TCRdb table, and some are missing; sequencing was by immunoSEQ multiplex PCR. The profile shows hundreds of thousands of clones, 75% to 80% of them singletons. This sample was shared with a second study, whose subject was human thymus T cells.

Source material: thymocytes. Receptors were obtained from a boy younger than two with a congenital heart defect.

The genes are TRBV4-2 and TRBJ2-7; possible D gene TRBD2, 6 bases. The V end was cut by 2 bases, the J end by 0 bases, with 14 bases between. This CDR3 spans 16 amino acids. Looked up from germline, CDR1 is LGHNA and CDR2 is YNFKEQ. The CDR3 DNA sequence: TGTGCCAGCAGCCAATATACTAGCTCAAGCTCCTACGAGCAGTACTTC. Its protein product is CASSQYTSSSSYEQYF.

The CDR3 DNA is TGTGCCAGTAGTATATCGGGACAGGGGAGGGCTGGGGCCAACGTCCTGACTTTC. Its protein product is CASSISGQGRAGANVLTF. The chain recombines TRBV19 with TRBJ2-6; 10 bases match TRBD1. This CDR3 is 18 amino acids long. Germline CDR1 LNHDA, CDR2 SQIVND (reference sequence). Germline trimming cut 2 bases from V and 2 bases from J; bases unmatched to any gene: 6. The variable domain in full, completed from reference TRBV19 and TRBJ2-6, reads DGGITQSPKYLFRKEGQNVTLSCEQNLNHDAMYWYRQDPGQGLRLIYYSQIVNDFQKGDIAEGYSVSREKKESFPLTVTSAQKNPTAFYLCASSISGQGRAGANVLTFGAGSRLTVL.

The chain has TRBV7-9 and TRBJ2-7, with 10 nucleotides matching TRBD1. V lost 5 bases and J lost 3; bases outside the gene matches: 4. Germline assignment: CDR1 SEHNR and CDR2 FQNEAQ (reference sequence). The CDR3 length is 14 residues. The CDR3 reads CASSPWTGGYEQYF. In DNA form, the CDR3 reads TGTGCCAGCAGCCCTTGGACAGGGGGCTACGAGCAGTACTTC.

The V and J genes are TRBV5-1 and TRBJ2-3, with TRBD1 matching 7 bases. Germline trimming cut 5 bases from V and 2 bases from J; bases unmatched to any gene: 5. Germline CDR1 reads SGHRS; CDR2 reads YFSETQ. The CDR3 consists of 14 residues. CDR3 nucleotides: TGCGCCAGCAGGGGGACAGACCCCACAGATACGCAGTATTTT. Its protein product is CASRGTDPTDTQYF.

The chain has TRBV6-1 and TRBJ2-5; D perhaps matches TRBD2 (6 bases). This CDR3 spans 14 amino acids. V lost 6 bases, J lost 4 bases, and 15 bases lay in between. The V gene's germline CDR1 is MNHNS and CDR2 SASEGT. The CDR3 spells CASSPVGRRETQYF. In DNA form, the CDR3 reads TGTGCCAGCAGCCCTGTCGGGAGACGAGAGACCCAGTACTTC.

CDR3 region: CASSSRTRDRNARSYEQYF. The CDR3 coding sequence is TGCGCCAGCAGCTCCCGCACCCGGGACAGGAACGCCCGCTCCTACGAGCAGTACTTC. The V call is TRBV5-1, the J call TRBJ2-7; 8 nucleotides match TRBD1. This CDR3 comprises 19 residues. Germline V gene lookup returns CDR1 SGHRS and CDR2 YFSETQ. Germline trimming cut 3 bases from V and 0 bases from J; bases unmatched to any gene: 17.

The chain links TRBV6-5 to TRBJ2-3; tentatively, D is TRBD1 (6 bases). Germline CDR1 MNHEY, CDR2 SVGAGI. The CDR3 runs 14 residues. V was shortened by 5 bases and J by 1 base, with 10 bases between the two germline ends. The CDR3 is CASSTGHRTDTQYF. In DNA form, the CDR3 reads TGTGCCAGCAGTACGGGACACCGCACAGATACGCAGTATTTT.

The CDR3 region has the DNA TGTGCCAGCAGCTTAGCGCTACGGACTAGCGGGTGGGTAGATACGCAGTATTTT. It specifies CASSLALRTSGWVDTQYF. The chain couples TRBV7-9 to TRBJ2-3; 11 nucleotides agree with TRBD2. Germline CDR1 is SEHNR and CDR2 is FQNEAQ (reference sequence). J lost 5 bases, V lost 0 bases, and 10 bases had no gene match. This CDR3 has 18 residues.

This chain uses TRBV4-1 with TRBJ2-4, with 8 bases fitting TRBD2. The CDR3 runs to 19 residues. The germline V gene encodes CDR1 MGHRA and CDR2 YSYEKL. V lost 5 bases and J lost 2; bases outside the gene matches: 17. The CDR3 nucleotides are TGCGCCAGCAGCTCCAAGAAGGATGAGCGGGAGAGGTCCAAAAACATTCAGTACTTC. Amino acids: CASSSKKDERERSKNIQYF.

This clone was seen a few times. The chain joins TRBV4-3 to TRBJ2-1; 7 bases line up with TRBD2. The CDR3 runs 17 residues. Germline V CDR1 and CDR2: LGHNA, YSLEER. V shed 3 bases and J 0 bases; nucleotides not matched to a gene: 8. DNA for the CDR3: TGCGCCAGCAGCCATCACCGGGGGGTCCCCTCCTACAATGAGCAGTTCTTC. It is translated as CASSHHRGVPSYNEQFF.

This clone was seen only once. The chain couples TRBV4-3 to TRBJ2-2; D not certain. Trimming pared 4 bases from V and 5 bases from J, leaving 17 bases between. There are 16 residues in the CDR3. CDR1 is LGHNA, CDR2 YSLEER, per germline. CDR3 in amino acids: CASSPDGWRRTGELFF. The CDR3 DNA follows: TGCGCCAGCAGCCCCGATGGGTGGAGAAGGACCGGGGAGCTGTTTTTT.

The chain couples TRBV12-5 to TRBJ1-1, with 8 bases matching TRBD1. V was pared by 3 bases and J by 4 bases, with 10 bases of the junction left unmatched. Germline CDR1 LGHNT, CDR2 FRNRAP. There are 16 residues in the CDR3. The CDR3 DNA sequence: TGTGCTAGTGGTTTCATGAAGGGACAGGTGCCCACTGAAGCTTTCTTT. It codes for CASGFMKGQVPTEAFF.

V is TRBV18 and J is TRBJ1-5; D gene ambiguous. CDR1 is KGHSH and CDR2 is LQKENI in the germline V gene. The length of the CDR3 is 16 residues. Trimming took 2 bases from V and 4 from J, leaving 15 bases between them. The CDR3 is CASSPYYREVNQPQHF. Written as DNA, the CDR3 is TGTGCCAGCTCACCATACTACCGCGAGGTAAATCAGCCCCAGCATTTT.

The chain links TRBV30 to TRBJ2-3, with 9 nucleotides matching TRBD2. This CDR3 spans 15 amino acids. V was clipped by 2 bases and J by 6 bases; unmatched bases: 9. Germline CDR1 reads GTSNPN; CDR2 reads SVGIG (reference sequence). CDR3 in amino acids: CAWSYTTSGGDTQYF. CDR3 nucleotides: TGTGCCTGGAGTTATACGACTAGCGGTGGGGATACGCAGTATTTT.

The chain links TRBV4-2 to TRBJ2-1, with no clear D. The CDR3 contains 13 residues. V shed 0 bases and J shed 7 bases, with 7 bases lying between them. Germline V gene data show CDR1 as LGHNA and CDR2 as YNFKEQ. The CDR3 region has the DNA TGTGCCAGCAGCCAAGAACAACTAAATGAGCAGTTCTTC. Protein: CASSQEQLNEQFF.

CDR3 in amino acids: CASRTLRNFRGQGGQPQHF. DNA for the CDR3: TGTGCCAGCAGAACTCTACGAAATTTCCGGGGACAGGGTGGACAGCCCCAGCATTTT. This rearrangement joins TRBV7-9 to TRBJ1-5; TRBD1 aligns across 9 bases. V lost 6 bases, J lost 7 bases, and 22 bases stayed unmatched. The CDR3 runs 19 residues. Germline loops: CDR1 SEHNR, CDR2 FQNEAQ (reference sequence).

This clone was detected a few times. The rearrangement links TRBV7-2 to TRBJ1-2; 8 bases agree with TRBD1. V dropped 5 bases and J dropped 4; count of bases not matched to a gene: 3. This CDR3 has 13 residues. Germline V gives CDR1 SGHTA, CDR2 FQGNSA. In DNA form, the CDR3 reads TGTGCCAGCAGCCCGCAGGGGGCCTATGGCTACACCTTC. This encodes CASSPQGAYGYTF.

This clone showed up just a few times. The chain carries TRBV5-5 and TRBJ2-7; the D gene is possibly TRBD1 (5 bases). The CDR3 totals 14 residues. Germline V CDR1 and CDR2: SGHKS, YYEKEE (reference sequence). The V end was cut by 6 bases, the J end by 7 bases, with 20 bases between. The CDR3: CASNPDSTLREQYF. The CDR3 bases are TGTGCCAGCAATCCCGACAGTACTCTTAGGGAGCAGTACTTC.

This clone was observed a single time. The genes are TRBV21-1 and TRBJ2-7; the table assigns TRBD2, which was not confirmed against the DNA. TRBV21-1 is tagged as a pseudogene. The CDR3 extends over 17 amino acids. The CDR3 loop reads CASSKAPLAGQTHEQYF. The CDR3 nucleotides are TGTGCCAGCAGCAAAGCCCCCCTAGCGGGCCAAACACACGAGCAGTACTTC.

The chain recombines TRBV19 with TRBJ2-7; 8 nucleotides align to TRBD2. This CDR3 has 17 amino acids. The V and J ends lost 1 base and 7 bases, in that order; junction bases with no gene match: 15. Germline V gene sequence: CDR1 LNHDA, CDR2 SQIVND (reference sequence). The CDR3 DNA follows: TGTGCCAGTAGTATAGTCGTGTGGGAAGCGGGAGCAGAGGAGCAGTACTTC. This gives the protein CASSIVVWEAGAEEQYF.

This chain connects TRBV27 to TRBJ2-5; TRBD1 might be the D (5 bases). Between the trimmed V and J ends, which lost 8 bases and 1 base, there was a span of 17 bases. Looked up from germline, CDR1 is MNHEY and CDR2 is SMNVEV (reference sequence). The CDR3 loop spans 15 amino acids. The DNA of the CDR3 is TGTGCCAGCTCTAACGTTGGACACTTCCAAGAGACCCAGTACTTC. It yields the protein CASSNVGHFQETQYF.

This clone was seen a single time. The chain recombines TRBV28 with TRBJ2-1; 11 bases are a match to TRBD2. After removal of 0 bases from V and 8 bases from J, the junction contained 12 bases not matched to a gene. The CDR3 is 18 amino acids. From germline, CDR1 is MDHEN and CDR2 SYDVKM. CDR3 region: CASSLWVLAGGPGDEQFF. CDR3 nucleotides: TGTGCCAGCAGTTTATGGGTTCTAGCGGGAGGCCCAGGTGATGAGCAGTTCTTC.

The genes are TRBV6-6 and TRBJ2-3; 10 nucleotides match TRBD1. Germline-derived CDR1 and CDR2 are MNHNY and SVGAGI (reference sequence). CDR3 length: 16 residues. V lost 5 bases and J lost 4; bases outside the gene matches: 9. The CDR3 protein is CASSNPRDRGPDTQYF. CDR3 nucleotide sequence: TGTGCCAGCAGTAACCCTCGGGACAGGGGCCCAGATACGCAGTATTTT.

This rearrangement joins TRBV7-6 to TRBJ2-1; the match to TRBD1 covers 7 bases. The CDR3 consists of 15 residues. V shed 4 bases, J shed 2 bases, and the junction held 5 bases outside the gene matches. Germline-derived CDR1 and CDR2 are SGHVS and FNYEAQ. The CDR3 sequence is CASSSKGGPYNEQFF. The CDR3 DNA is TGTGCCAGCAGCTCCAAAGGGGGCCCCTACAATGAGCAGTTCTTC.